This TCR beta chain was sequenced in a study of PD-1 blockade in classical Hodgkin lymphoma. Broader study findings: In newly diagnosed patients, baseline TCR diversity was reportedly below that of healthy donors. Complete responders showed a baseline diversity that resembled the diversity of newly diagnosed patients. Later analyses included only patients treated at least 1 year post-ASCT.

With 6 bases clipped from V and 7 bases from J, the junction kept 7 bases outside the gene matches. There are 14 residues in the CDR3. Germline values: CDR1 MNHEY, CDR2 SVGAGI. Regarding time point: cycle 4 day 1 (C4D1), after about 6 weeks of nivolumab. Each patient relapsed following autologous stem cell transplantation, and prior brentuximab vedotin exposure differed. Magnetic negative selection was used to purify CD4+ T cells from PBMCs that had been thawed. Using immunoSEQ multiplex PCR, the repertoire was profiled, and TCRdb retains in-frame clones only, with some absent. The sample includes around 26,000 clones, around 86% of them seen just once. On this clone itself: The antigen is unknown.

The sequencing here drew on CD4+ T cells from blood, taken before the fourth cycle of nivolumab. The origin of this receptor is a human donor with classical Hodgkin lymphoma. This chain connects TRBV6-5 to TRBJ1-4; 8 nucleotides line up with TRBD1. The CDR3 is CASRATGGGEKLFF. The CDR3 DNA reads TGTGCCAGCAGGGCCACAGGGGGTGGTGAAAAACTGTTTTTT.